Presented here are 19 T cell receptor beta chains from one specimen sequenced in a study of response to subunit inactivated influenza vaccine. TCRdb processed the RT-PCR reads anew with MiXCR; each CDR3 protein has one entry. Among roughly 670,000 distinct CDR3 sequences listed, 14% were seen once. Sequenced material: PBMCs from blood, taken around two weeks before vaccination. These receptors were collected from a man in his forties or fifties who received an inactivated influenza vaccine.

This chain connects TRBV15 to TRBJ2-7; 10 bases align to TRBD1. Trimming at V came to 0 bases and at J to 4 bases, leaving 3 bases not matched to a gene. This CDR3 is 15 amino acids long. Per the germline V gene, CDR1 is LNHNV and CDR2 is YYDKDF (reference sequence). The CDR3 sequence: CATSRDRTGGYEQYF. The CDR3 DNA is TGTGCCACCAGCAGAGATCGGACAGGGGGGTACGAGCAGTACTTC.

This clonotype occurred a few times. The chain has TRBV12-3 or TRBV12-4 and TRBJ2-1; TRBD2 matches 8 bases. The V and J ends lost 3 bases and 7 bases, in that order; junction bases with no gene match: 8. This CDR3 has 15 amino acids. CDR3: CASSFTGGANNEQFF. In DNA, the CDR3 is TGTGCCAGCAGTTTCACGGGGGGGGCTAATAATGAGCAGTTCTTC.

The chain joins TRBV4-3 to TRBJ2-7; 9 bases match TRBD2. Trimming cost V 0 bases and J 4 bases; bases outside gene matches: 4. This CDR3 comprises 15 residues. Looked up from germline, CDR1 is LGHNA and CDR2 is YSLEER. As DNA, the CDR3 is TGCGCCAGCAGCCAAGAGTGGCTAGCGGGGTACGAGCAGTACTTC. Its protein is CASSQEWLAGYEQYF.

V gene TRBV29-1 combines with J gene TRBJ2-1; TRBD1 matches at 8 bases. This CDR3 has 15 residues. Germline CDR1 SQVTM, CDR2 ANQGSEA. The V gene end was trimmed by 5 bases and the J gene end by 7 bases; junction bases not matched to a gene: 13. DNA for the CDR3: TGCAGCGTTACTACTTTTCAGGGGGCTAGGAATGAGCAGTTCTTC. Translated, it gives CSVTTFQGARNEQFF.

This clonotype was seen a handful of times. This chain links TRBV4-3 with TRBJ2-1, with 9 positions matching TRBD2. The CDR3 sequence is 16 residues long. V gave up 0 bases and J gave up 3 bases; unmatched junction bases: 3. Germline assignment: CDR1 LGHNA and CDR2 YSLEER. The CDR3 region has the DNA TGCGCCAGCAGCCAAGAGCTGACTAGCGGCTACAATGAGCAGTTCTTC. Translated: CASSQELTSGYNEQFF.

The V and J genes are TRBV2 and TRBJ1-5, with D perhaps matching TRBD1 (6 bases). Deletions cut 7 bases from V and 4 bases from J, with 11 bases between. The germline V gene has CDR1 SNHLY and CDR2 FYNNEI. CDR3 length: 13 residues. The CDR3 nucleotides read TGTGCCAGCATGGCAGGGGATAATCAGCCCCAGCATTTT. Protein sequence: CASMAGDNQPQHF.

Many counts were recorded for this clonotype. The chain employs TRBV15 and TRBJ1-6; D perhaps matches TRBD1 (5 bases). Germline assignment: CDR1 LNHNV and CDR2 YYDKDF (reference sequence). The CDR3 covers 15 residues. The V end was cut by 0 bases, the J end by 5 bases, with 8 bases between. CDR3 in DNA: TGTGCCACCAGCAGAGACGACAGAAATAATTCACCCCTCCACTTT. Residues: CATSRDDRNNSPLHF.

This clonotype turned up a few times. V usage is TRBV20-1 and J usage is TRBJ1-5; D remains unclear. Germline CDR1 is DFQATT and CDR2 is SNEGSKA (reference sequence). This CDR3 is 13 amino acids long. The V end was cut by 7 bases, the J end by 5 bases, with 15 bases between. CDR3 DNA: TGCAGTGTTAGGACCGGGGTCGATCAGCCCCAGCATTTT. It encodes CSVRTGVDQPQHF.

This sequence joins TRBV29-1 and TRBJ2-3; 8 bases map to TRBD1. J gave up 2 bases and V 6 bases, and 10 bases lay outside the gene matches. Looked up from germline, CDR1 is SQVTM and CDR2 is ANQGSEA. CDR3 length: 15 amino acids. The CDR3 reads CSVDRDSSPTDTQYF. CDR3 sequence (DNA): TGCAGCGTGGACAGGGATAGTTCTCCCACAGATACGCAGTATTTT.

This clonotype has a handful of counts. The genes are TRBV15 and TRBJ2-5, with 8 bases identical to TRBD1. The germline V gene has CDR1 LNHNV and CDR2 YYDKDF (reference sequence). V lost 4 bases, J lost 1 base, and 5 bases stayed unmatched. The CDR3 is 15 residues long. The chain's CDR3 is CATSMRQGSQETQYF. In nucleotides, the CDR3 is TGTGCCACCAGCATGCGACAGGGGAGCCAAGAGACCCAGTACTTC.

V usage is TRBV19 and J usage is TRBJ1-1; the D gene is possibly TRBD1 (5 bases). Germline CDR1 reads LNHDA; CDR2 reads SQIVND (reference sequence). This CDR3 has 13 amino acids. The V gene lost 6 bases and the J gene lost 5 bases, with 13 bases spanning the gap. The CDR3 reads CASRDQGSTEAFF. The CDR3 DNA follows: TGTGCCAGTAGGGATCAGGGATCGACTGAAGCTTTCTTT. Based on the CDR3 plus reference TRBV19 and TRBJ1-1, the full variable domain is DGGITQSPKYLFRKEGQNVTLSCEQNLNHDAMYWYRQDPGQGLRLIYYSQIVNDFQKGDIAEGYSVSREKKESFPLTVTSAQKNPTAFYLCASRDQGSTEAFFGQGTRLTVV.

Many counts were recorded for this clonotype. The chain carries TRBV6-1 and TRBJ1-5; TRBD1 matches at 8 bases. V was pared by 5 bases and J by 2 bases, with 5 bases of the junction left unmatched. The CDR3 length is 15 residues. CDR1 and CDR2 (germline): MNHNS, SASEGT. The CDR3 sequence is CASSRGQGGNQPQHF. The DNA of the CDR3 is TGTGCCAGCAGTCGTGGACAGGGAGGCAATCAGCCCCAGCATTTT.

The rearrangement links TRBV4-1 to TRBJ2-3; the D is unclear. Trimming cost V 4 bases and J 0 bases, with 11 bases left between them. The CDR3 runs 15 residues. From germline, CDR1 is MGHRA and CDR2 YSYEKL. CDR3 sequence (DNA): TGCGCCAGCAGCCTTCAGACCTCTAGCACAGATACGCAGTATTTT. Its translation: CASSLQTSSTDTQYF.

The chain uses TRBV28 and TRBJ2-7; D remains unclear. Trimming took off 5 bases at V and 5 bases at J, with 16 bases between the two ends. From germline, CDR1 is MDHEN and CDR2 SYDVKM. CDR3 length: 14 residues. The CDR3 is CASSVLDRINEQYF. CDR3 DNA sequence: TGTGCCAGCAGTGTTCTGGATAGAATCAACGAGCAGTACTTC.

J is TRBJ2-6 and V is TRBV3-1, with D possibly TRBD2 on 5 matching bases. Per germline, CDR1 LGHDT and CDR2 YNNKEL (reference sequence). The ends were cut back, 1 base at V and 0 bases at J, with 13 bases in the middle. This CDR3 spans 18 amino acids. The CDR3 protein is CASSQASIGLSGANVLTF. The CDR3 DNA reads TGTGCCAGCAGCCAAGCGTCGATAGGACTCTCTGGGGCCAACGTCCTGACTTTC.

V gene TRBV7-2 combines with J gene TRBJ2-1; D is unclear. The CDR3 is 17 amino acids. The V gene's germline CDR1 is SGHTA and CDR2 FQGNSA. V lost 4 bases and J 3 bases, leaving 19 bases between the germline ends. The CDR3 DNA is TGTGCCAGCAGCTGGGCAAAGGTTGGCGGCCACTACAATGAGCAGTTCTTC. It encodes CASSWAKVGGHYNEQFF.

This clonotype came up a few times. This rearrangement joins TRBV19 to TRBJ2-5, with D unclear. The CDR3 length is 15 residues. Germline CDR1 LNHDA, CDR2 SQIVND (reference sequence). The V and J ends lost 1 base and 0 bases respectively, with 9 bases between them. CDR3 sequence: CASSIGLADQETQYF. CDR3 in DNA: TGTGCCAGTAGTATAGGCTTGGCCGACCAAGAGACCCAGTACTTC.

There are many counts of this clonotype. This rearrangement joins TRBV7-2 to TRBJ2-7; D possibly corresponds to TRBD1 (5 bases). V lost 3 bases to trimming and J lost 1 base, with 7 bases between them. Germline CDR1 is SGHTA and CDR2 is FQGNSA. The CDR3 has 13 residues. Here the CDR3 DNA reads TGTGCCAGCAGCTTTACAGGTTCCTACGAGCAGTACTTC. It codes for CASSFTGSYEQYF.

This clonotype was observed a few times. This chain links TRBV5-1 with TRBJ2-1; 12 bases fit TRBD2. Germline V gene lookup returns CDR1 SGHRS and CDR2 YFSETQ. Losses at the gene ends were 3 bases for V and 6 bases for J; bases not matched to a gene: 7. This CDR3 region has 16 residues. CDR3 bases: TGCGCCAGCAGCTGGGAGGGACTAGCGGGTAGCAATGAGCAGTTCTTC. This sequence encodes CASSWEGLAGSNEQFF.